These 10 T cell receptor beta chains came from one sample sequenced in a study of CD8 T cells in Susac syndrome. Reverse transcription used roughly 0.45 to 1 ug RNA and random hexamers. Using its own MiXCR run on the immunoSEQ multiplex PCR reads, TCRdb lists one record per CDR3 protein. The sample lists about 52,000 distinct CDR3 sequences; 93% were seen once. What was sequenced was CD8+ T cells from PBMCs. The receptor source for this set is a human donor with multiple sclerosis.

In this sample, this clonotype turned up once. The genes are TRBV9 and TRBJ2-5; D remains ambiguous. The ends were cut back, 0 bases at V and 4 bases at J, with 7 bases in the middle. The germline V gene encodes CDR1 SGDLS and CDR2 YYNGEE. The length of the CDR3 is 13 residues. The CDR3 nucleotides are TGTGCCAGCAGCGTAGATAGTTCAGAGACCCAGTACTTC. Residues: CASSVDSSETQYF.

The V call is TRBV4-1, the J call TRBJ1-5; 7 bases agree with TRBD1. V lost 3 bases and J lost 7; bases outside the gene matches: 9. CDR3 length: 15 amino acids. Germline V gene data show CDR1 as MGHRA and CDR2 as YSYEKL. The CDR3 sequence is CASSQEGQEWQPQHF. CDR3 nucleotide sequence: TGCGCCAGCAGCCAGGAAGGACAGGAATGGCAGCCCCAGCATTTT.

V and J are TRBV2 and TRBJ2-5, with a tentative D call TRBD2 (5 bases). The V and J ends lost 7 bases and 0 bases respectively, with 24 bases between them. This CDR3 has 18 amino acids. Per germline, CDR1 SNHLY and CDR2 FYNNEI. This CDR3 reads CASNPEELVTEYQETQYF. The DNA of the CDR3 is TGTGCCAGCAACCCCGAGGAACTAGTTACAGAGTACCAAGAGACCCAGTACTTC. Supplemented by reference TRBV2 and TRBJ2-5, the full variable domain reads EPEVTQTPSHQVTQMGQEVILRCVPISNHLYFYWYRQILGQKVEFLVSFYNNEISEKSEIFDDQFSVERPDGSNFTLKIRSTKLEDSAMYFCASNPEELVTEYQETQYFGPGTRLLVL.

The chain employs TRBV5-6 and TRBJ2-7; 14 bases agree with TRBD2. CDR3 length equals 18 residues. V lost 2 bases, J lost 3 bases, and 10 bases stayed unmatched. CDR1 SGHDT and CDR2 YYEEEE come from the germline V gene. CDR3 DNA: TGTGCCAGCAGCTTTCCTGGACTAGCGGGGGGATTTATCTACGAGCAGTACTTC. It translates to CASSFPGLAGGFIYEQYF.

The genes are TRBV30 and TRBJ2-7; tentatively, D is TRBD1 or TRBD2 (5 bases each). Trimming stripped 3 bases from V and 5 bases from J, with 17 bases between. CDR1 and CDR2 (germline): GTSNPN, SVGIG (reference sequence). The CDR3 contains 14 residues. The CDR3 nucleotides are TGTGCCTGGAGGGGACGCGGCAGGGTCCACGAGCAGTACTTC. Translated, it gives CAWRGRGRVHEQYF.

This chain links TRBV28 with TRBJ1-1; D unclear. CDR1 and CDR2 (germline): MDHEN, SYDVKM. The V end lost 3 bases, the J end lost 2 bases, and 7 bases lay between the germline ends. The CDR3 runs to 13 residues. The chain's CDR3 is CASSFTENTEAFF. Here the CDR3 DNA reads TGTGCCAGCAGTTTTACGGAAAACACTGAAGCTTTCTTT. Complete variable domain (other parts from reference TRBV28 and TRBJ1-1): DVKVTQSSRYLVKRTGEKVFLECVQDMDHENMFWYRQDPGLGLRLIYFSYDVKMKEKGDIPEGYSVSREKKERFSLILESASTNQTSMYLCASSFTENTEAFFGQGTRLTVV.

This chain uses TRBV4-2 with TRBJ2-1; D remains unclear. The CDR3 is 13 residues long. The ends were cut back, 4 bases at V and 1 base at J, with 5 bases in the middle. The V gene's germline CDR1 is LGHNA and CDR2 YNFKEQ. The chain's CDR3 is CASSPVSYNEQFF. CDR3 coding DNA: TGTGCCAGCAGCCCAGTATCCTACAATGAGCAGTTCTTC.

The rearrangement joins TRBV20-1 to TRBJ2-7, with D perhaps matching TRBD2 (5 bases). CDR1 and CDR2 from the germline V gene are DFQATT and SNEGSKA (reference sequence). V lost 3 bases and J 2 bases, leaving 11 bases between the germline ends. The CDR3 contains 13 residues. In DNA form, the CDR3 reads TGCAGTGCTAGTGTTGGGGAGACCTACGAGCAGTACTTC. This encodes CSASVGETYEQYF.

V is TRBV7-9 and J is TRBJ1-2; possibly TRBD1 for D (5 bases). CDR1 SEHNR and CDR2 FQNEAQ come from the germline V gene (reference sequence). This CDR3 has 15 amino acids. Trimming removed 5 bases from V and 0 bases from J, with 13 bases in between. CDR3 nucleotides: TGTGCCAGCAGCGGGCAGGGTTGGGCTAACTATGGCTACACCTTC. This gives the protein CASSGQGWANYGYTF.

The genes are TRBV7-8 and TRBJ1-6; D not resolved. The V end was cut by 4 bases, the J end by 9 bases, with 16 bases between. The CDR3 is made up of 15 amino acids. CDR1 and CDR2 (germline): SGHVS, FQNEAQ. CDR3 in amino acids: CASSWTVGGGSPLHF. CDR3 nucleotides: TGTGCCAGCAGCTGGACGGTTGGAGGCGGTTCACCCCTCCACTTT.